A single sample is the source of the 10 T cell receptor beta chains below, sequenced in a study of cytomegalovirus exposure and HLA in healthy donors. The primer mix had 60 Vbeta and 13 Jbeta primers. Assay: immunoSEQ multiplex PCR; the TCRdb copy retains only in-frame clones and omits some. This sample yields tens of thousands of clones, of which 80% are seen a single time; under 8.5% belongs to the top ten. The sequencing sample was made of PBMCs. The source is a man between 25 and 39 years old in good health and CMV-seronegative.

The V gene is TRBV2, the J gene TRBJ1-1; tentatively, D is TRBD1 (6 bases). Germline-derived CDR1 and CDR2 are SNHLY and FYNNEI. The V gene lost 1 base and the J gene lost 4 bases, with 13 bases spanning the gap. The CDR3 spans 15 residues. In DNA, the CDR3 is TGTGCCAGCAGTGAAGAGCAACAGGGCCTCACTGAAGCTTTCTTT. Translation gives CASSEEQQGLTEAFF. Filled out from reference TRBV2 and TRBJ1-1, the complete variable domain reads EPEVTQTPSHQVTQMGQEVILRCVPISNHLYFYWYRQILGQKVEFLVSFYNNEISEKSEIFDDQFSVERPDGSNFTLKIRSTKLEDSAMYFCASSEEQQGLTEAFFGQGTRLTVV.

CDR3 region: CASSAGGSGNTIYF. The CDR3 DNA reads TGCGCCAGCAGTGCCGGCGGCTCTGGAAACACCATATATTTT. The rearrangement joins TRBV10-2 to TRBJ1-3, with unresolved D. The CDR3 covers 14 residues. The V gene's germline CDR1 is WSHSY and CDR2 SAAADI. Trimming pared 4 bases from V and 0 bases from J, leaving 7 bases between.

The rearrangement uses TRBV28 and TRBJ1-1; 7 bases fit TRBD1. CDR1 MDHEN and CDR2 SYDVKM come from the germline V gene. V lost 6 bases to trimming and J lost 6 bases; unmatched junction nucleotides: 7. The CDR3 extends over 13 amino acids. CDR3 sequence: CASSSGQFAEAFF. The CDR3 coding sequence is TGTGCCAGCAGCTCGGGACAGTTCGCTGAAGCTTTCTTT.

The V and J genes are TRBV30 and TRBJ1-1; D unclear. CDR1 and CDR2 from the germline V gene are GTSNPN and SVGIG (reference sequence). Trimming left V 0 bases short and J 0 bases short, with 20 bases between. CDR3 size: 18 residues. Here the CDR3 DNA reads TGTGCCTGGAGTGTAAGAGGCAGCGGATTCATTATGAACACTGAAGCTTTCTTT. Amino acid sequence: CAWSVRGSGFIMNTEAFF.

This clone was found a few times. This sequence joins TRBV6-5 and TRBJ1-1; D is possibly TRBD1 (5 bases). V was cut by 0 bases and J by 1 base, with 9 bases left in between. The V gene's germline CDR1 is MNHEY and CDR2 SVGAGI. This CDR3 has 15 residues. The CDR3 reads CASSYSTQGNTEAFF. DNA of the CDR3: TGTGCCAGCAGTTACTCGACGCAGGGGAACACTGAAGCTTTCTTT.

The chain employs TRBV28 and TRBJ1-1; TRBD1 might be the D (5 bases). Germline loops: CDR1 MDHEN, CDR2 SYDVKM. The CDR3 totals 13 residues. Deletions cut 8 bases from V and 0 bases from J, with 10 bases between. The chain's CDR3 is CASAETVNTEAFF. CDR3 nucleotides: TGTGCCAGCGCCGAGACAGTGAACACTGAAGCTTTCTTT.

The chain recombines TRBV5-1 with TRBJ2-1, with 12 bases matching TRBD2. V dropped 0 bases and J dropped 7; count of bases not matched to a gene: 5. The CDR3 extends over 16 amino acids. Germline loops: CDR1 SGHRS, CDR2 YFSETQ. The CDR3 region is CASSLGSSGRGNEQFF. The CDR3 DNA reads TGCGCCAGCAGCTTGGGGTCTAGCGGGAGGGGTAATGAGCAGTTCTTC.

The chain carries TRBV6-1 and TRBJ2-1, with 8 positions matching TRBD2. Germline CDR1 reads MNHNS; CDR2 reads SASEGT. The CDR3 is 16 amino acids. V lost 4 bases and J lost 10; bases outside the gene matches: 15. In nucleotides, the CDR3 is TGTGCCAGCAGTGGCCTCTCGGGGGGGTACTTAGCCGAGCAGTTCTTC. Its protein product is CASSGLSGGYLAEQFF.

CDR3 DNA: TGTGCCAGCAGCCCCGCACGAGGGGAGCAGTACTTC. Translated: CASSPARGEQYF. V is TRBV9 and J is TRBJ2-7; D might be TRBD2 (5 bases). Between the trimmed V and J ends, which lost 4 bases and 7 bases, there was a span of 12 bases. Germline assignment: CDR1 SGDLS and CDR2 YYNGEE. CDR3 length equals 12 residues.

V usage is TRBV19 and J usage is TRBJ1-1, with no clear D. The CDR3 is 16 amino acids. The germline V gene has CDR1 LNHDA and CDR2 SQIVND (reference sequence). The V gene lost 6 bases and the J gene lost 2 bases, with 19 bases spanning the gap. CDR3 DNA sequence: TGTGCCAGTAGCAAAACCGTCCCGGGTGGTAACACTGAAGCTTTCTTT. This gives the protein CASSKTVPGGNTEAFF.